A selection of T cell receptor beta chains follows, all from one sample in a study of control samples from healthy donors and cancer patients. Measured with immunoSEQ multiplex PCR; TCRdb has only the in-frame clones, and not every one. The sample yields tens of thousands of clones, about nine tenths seen once. Sequencing was carried out using blood. The receptors here all came from a man aged 45-65 years in good health. Both conserved end residues are part of each CDR3.

v_call cdr3_aa
TRBV24-1 CATSDLQGYTF
TRBV14 CASSQDVRVTQYF
TRBV5-6 CASSFGQGQETQYF
TRBV7-2 CASSLVSQPGNTIYF
TRBV5-4 CASSSGGTNTGELFF
TRBV2 CASSFSYEQYF
TRBV4-2 CASSQDIPGMGAFF
TRBV5-4 CASSPSAGQYPSEQYF
TRBV29-1 CSGGTGPVNTEAFF
TRBV3-1/TRBV3-2 CASSQELPSSYNSPLHF
TRBV5-6 CASSLAGGQAGQPQHF
TRBV12-3/TRBV12-4 CASSGLRAAEAFF
TRBV30 CAWSLLSGLMNTEAFF
TRBV6-5 CASSYSFGENPYEQYF
TRBV5-8 CASSLASGYGTEAFF
TRBV13 CASSLQGEGRNTEAFF
TRBV5-4 CASTVGGRSSGNTIYF
TRBV5-1 CASSLVGGAGTEAFF
TRBV5-1 CASSPEPTSGNHEQYF
TRBV5-1 CASSPDPNEKLFF
TRBV4-1 CASSQDKSTEAFF
TRBV4-1 CASSSPVKNTEAFF
TRBV4-1 CASSQQGERFGGYTF
TRBV5-6 CASSLRGTEGYTF
TRBV10-3 CAISESPGTGVGYTF
TRBV27 CASGFQGNQPQHF
TRBV6-5 CASSYIGTGELFF
TRBV19 CASSIHGAVKEQYF
TRBV6-6 CASSRRMTGNNSPLHF
TRBV5-1 CASSLAGPIYGYTF
TRBV3-1/TRBV3-2 CASSIREKDTEAFF
TRBV19 CASSIDRGSQPQHF
TRBV6-1 CASSELGTGGIFNEQFF
TRBV14 CASSPRQGQPQHF
TRBV18 CASSPGAGLNTEAFF
TRBV3-1/TRBV3-2 CASSQGVGGVGGNQPQHF
TRBV20-1 CSARDREKLFF
TRBV5-1 CASSLEGTQVGYEQYF
TRBV2 CASSEVSIVQTQYF
TRBV7-9 CASSWQGGSGGSPLHF
TRBV7-9 CASSLILGYEQYF
TRBV19 CASRADANSPLHF
TRBV7-8 CASSLRGRGYEQYF
TRBV7-9 CASSLDGTGEAFF
TRBV11-3 CASSPGQGVRTDTQYF
TRBV25-1 CASTVTWGNQPQHF
TRBV27 CASSLSLYGYEQYF
TRBV5-8 CATPRGGAYEQYF
TRBV29-1 CSVRSGQGYNEQFF
TRBV15 CATERGNQETQYF
TRBV5-1 CASSSIAGAPNEQFF
TRBV15 CATSRDRPGLAGGIDTQYF
TRBV9 CASSVEGNGANVLTF